This T cell receptor beta chain comes out of a study of Ad26.COV2.S vaccination and SARS-CoV-2 variants (dated by TCRdb to about 2021). For context, the study as a whole: Vaccine-arm donors were drawn from COV1001, a multicentre, randomized, double-blind, placebo-controlled phase I-IIa trial of Ad26.COV2.S in healthy adults. Investigators remained blinded to trial group allocation during experiments and outcome assessment. Ad26.COV2.S was administered intramuscularly at 5 x 10^10 or 1 x 10^11 viral particles, either as a single shot or as two shots given 56 days apart. A total of 32 samples were included in the TCR-sequenced set, comprising 19 Ad26.COV2.S vaccine recipients, 5 placebo recipients and 8 SARS-CoV-2 convalescent individuals. Sequencing of the TCRbeta repertoire served to evaluate the specificity and breadth of SARS-CoV-2-reactive T cell receptors following Ad26.COV2.S vaccination. Trial participants were randomized into five groups of five, in which low-dose or high-dose Ad26.COV2.S was given once or twice, or placebo was given on both occasions.

CDR1 and CDR2, per the germline V gene, are SGHRS and YFSETQ. The CDR3 sequence holds 15 residues, the cysteine and phenylalanine included. Only the CDR3 part of the read is kept: 45 bases, read in frame from the first base. Trimming takes 3 bases from V and 6 bases from J, and the germline ends sit 15 bases apart. Reading the label with the study, this specimen's treatment or condition is: some 20 received Ad26.COV2.S at low or high dose, single or two shots; 5 received placebo; per-sample allocation not given. For vaccine and placebo recipients, the sequenced repertoires came from samples collected on day 63 after the first injection. In Cohort 1b, fewer than 30 adults aged 18-55 years were enrolled at a single site in Boston, USA, between 29 July and 7 August 2020. Ad26.COV2.S was a replication-incompetent adenovirus type 26 vector expressing a prefusion-stabilized SARS-CoV-2 spike protein from the original Wuhan strain.

This clone was seen a single time. Its antigen specificity is not known. No qualities accompany the bases; no much larger clone lies one base away. The immunoSEQ Assay was used to sequence TCRbeta CDR3 regions. After extraction, genomic DNA underwent amplification by bias-controlled multiplex PCR, followed by high-throughput sequencing. In the paper's pipeline: To quantify the absolute abundance of every unique TCRbeta CDR3 region, sequences were collapsed and filtered. T cell fraction was estimated by normalization of TCRbeta template counts to usable DNA, with usable DNA being measured through amplification of reference genes present in all nucleated cells. Repertoire TCRs were annotated as SARS-CoV-2-specific by exact matching of V gene, CDR3 amino acid sequence and J gene to a known reactive TCR set. The reference SARS-CoV-2 TCR set was derived from MIRA and filtered for enrichment in COVID-19-positive ImmuneCODE repertoires, a step that removed public or cross-reactive TCRs. Drawing on the MIRA antigens, annotated TCRs were analysed further at the level of specific ORF or position within ORF. Depth was the summed frequency of annotated unique rearrangements, while breadth was defined as annotated unique rearrangements over total unique productive rearrangements. Two-sided Wilcoxon rank-sum tests were used to compare TCR breadth between groups. Here the immuneACCESS table is served through TCRdb, limited to in-frame sequences with V and J called. Missing clones are a known gap in these copies; in checked studies unresolved V genes cover under half, and the rest lacks a known reason. The V and J calls and clone size come from that table; D and trimming were worked out from the DNA. Recorded for this sample are some 480,000 clones; around 90% of them occurred a single time. The top ten clones comprise more than 10% of the sample.

Points the paper makes about the study in general: Vaccine and placebo recipients had comparable non-spike TCR breadth, which fits with the vaccine containing only spike. The study lacked the statistical power to compare responses across vaccine doses or regimens. Compared with placebo recipients, Ad26.COV2.S recipients showed higher spike-specific TCR breadth (P = 0.0014). It was noted by the authors that total T cell responses may have been underestimated by the TCR breadth and depth analyses. After vaccination, substantial breadth of spike-specific CD8+ and CD4+ T cell responses was reported.

The chain employs TRBV5-1 and TRBJ2-2; the best D guess is TRBD2, with 5 bases matching. The sequence was obtained from a person aged 18-60 years who received the Ad26.COV2.S COVID-19 vaccine or a placebo. The sequenced sample was peripheral blood, obtained in a trial of Ad26.COV2.S vaccine versus placebo. Here the CDR3 is given as CASSWGESRPGELFF. The nucleotide sequence is given as TGCGCCAGCAGCTGGGGAGAGTCGAGGCCCGGGGAGCTGTTTTTT.